These 30 T cell receptor beta chains were sequenced from one sample in a study of blood T cell repertoires in COVID-19. Using immunoSEQ multiplex PCR, the repertoire was profiled, and TCRdb retains in-frame clones only, with some absent. The sample contains hundreds of thousands of clones, about 88% of which appear only once. Sequenced material: peripheral blood. The source is a woman between 50 and 59 years old with COVID-19, enrolled during active disease.

This chain connects TRBV6-5 to TRBJ2-3, with D maybe TRBD1 (6 bases). CDR1 is MNHEY, CDR2 SVGAGI, per germline. The ends were cut back, 9 bases at V and 0 bases at J, with 13 bases in the middle. The CDR3 contains 14 residues. CDR3 DNA: TGTGCCAGTGGACAGTGGACGAGCACAGATACGCAGTATTTT. Amino acid sequence: CASGQWTSTDTQYF.

The gene calls are TRBV29-1 and TRBJ2-5; 9 bases match TRBD1. CDR1 and CDR2 (germline): SQVTM, ANQGSEA. The CDR3 has 14 amino acids. The junction had 11 bases not matched to a gene; V was cut back by 6 bases and J by 6 bases. The chain's CDR3 is CSVSQGAPTKTQYF. CDR3 nucleotides: TGCAGCGTCTCACAGGGGGCGCCGACGAAGACCCAGTACTTC.

This chain connects TRBV30 to TRBJ2-3; 7 nucleotides agree with TRBD1. Looked up from germline, CDR1 is GTSNPN and CDR2 is SVGIG (reference sequence). The CDR3 is made up of 14 amino acids. The J segment lost 4 bases and the V segment lost 0 bases, leaving 4 bases of the junction unmatched. The CDR3 DNA reads TGTGCCTGGAGTGTACTCCAGGGGGCAGATACGCAGTATTTT. Residues: CAWSVLQGADTQYF.

The chain recombines TRBV28 with TRBJ1-2; tentative D call: TRBD1 (6 bases). CDR1 is MDHEN, CDR2 SYDVKM, per germline. The CDR3 length is 15 residues. The germline V and J ends were trimmed by 6 bases and 0 bases, with 14 bases remaining between them. DNA for the CDR3: TGTGCCAGCAGCACAGGGAGCCTAACTAACTATGGCTACACCTTC. Protein product: CASSTGSLTNYGYTF.

The CDR3 reads CASSYGTGGQGELFF. The CDR3 DNA follows: TGTGCCAGCAGCTACGGGACAGGGGGACAAGGGGAGCTGTTTTTT. J is TRBJ2-2 and V is TRBV21-1; TRBD1, the table's D call, was not compared with the DNA. TRBV21-1 is designated a pseudogene. CDR3 length equals 15 residues.

The CDR3 coding sequence is TGTGCCAGCTCAATTTCCTACGAGCAGTACTTC. As protein: CASSISYEQYF. The V call is TRBV6-5, the J call TRBJ2-7; D gene unclear. Trimming left V 8 bases short and J 1 base short, with 6 bases between. CDR3 length: 11 amino acids. Per the germline V gene, CDR1 is MNHEY and CDR2 is SVGAGI.

This clone was observed a few times. This chain links TRBV9 with TRBJ2-3; D is uncertain. The CDR3 runs to 13 residues. Germline CDR1 is SGDLS and CDR2 is YYNGEE. Trimming shortened V by 1 base and J by 3 bases, and 6 bases separated the two germline ends. CDR3 protein: CASSVQLTDTQYF. The CDR3 nucleotides read TGTGCCAGCAGCGTACAACTTACAGATACGCAGTATTTT.

The J gene is TRBJ1-5, the V gene TRBV6-5; D is unclear. Germline values: CDR1 MNHEY, CDR2 SVGAGI. The ends were cut back, 6 bases at V and 6 bases at J, with 12 bases in the middle. This CDR3 contains 13 residues. The DNA for the CDR3 is TGTGCCAGCAGCCGACTATTCAGTCAGCCCCAGCATTTT. As protein: CASSRLFSQPQHF.

The chain has TRBV6-1 and TRBJ2-1, with 7 bases lining up with TRBD2. The V and J ends lost 1 base and 5 bases, in that order; junction bases with no gene match: 5. Germline V gives CDR1 MNHNS, CDR2 SASEGT. CDR3 length equals 15 residues. This chain's CDR3 is CASSEGSGLDNEQFF. Here the CDR3 DNA reads TGTGCCAGCAGTGAAGGTAGCGGGCTAGACAATGAGCAGTTCTTC.

The chain is built from TRBV9 and TRBJ2-1; D might be TRBD1 (5 bases). Germline CDR1 and CDR2: SGDLS and YYNGEE. This CDR3 has 17 amino acids. V was trimmed by 3 bases and J by 7 bases, leaving 23 bases between them. For the CDR3, the DNA is TGTGCCAGCAGCGCGACATCTTCAGGGCGTTCATGGAATGAGCAGTTCTTC. This gives the protein CASSATSSGRSWNEQFF.

The rearrangement links TRBV7-2 to TRBJ1-3; D is uncertain. The CDR3 is made up of 17 amino acids. The germline CDR1 and CDR2 sequences are SGHTA and FQGNSA. V lost 5 bases, J lost 0 bases, and 17 bases lay in between. The CDR3 region has the DNA TGTGCCAGCAGCCTCAACTCGGTACAGTCCTCTGGAAACACCATATATTTT. Translated: CASSLNSVQSSGNTIYF.

The V call is TRBV9, the J call TRBJ1-6; no definite D call. This CDR3 is built from 15 residues. In germline, CDR1 is SGDLS, CDR2 YYNGEE. The V end was cut by 0 bases, the J end by 9 bases, with 13 bases between. This CDR3 reads CASSVEPGMGSPLHF. CDR3 nucleotides: TGTGCCAGCAGCGTAGAGCCGGGGATGGGTTCACCCCTCCACTTT.

The J gene is TRBJ2-7, the V gene TRBV2; 7 nucleotides match TRBD1. Trimming cost V 6 bases and J 2 bases; bases outside gene matches: 4. Germline CDR1 SNHLY, CDR2 FYNNEI. There are 13 residues in the CDR3. In DNA, the CDR3 is TGTGCCAGCAGGGGGACAGAAACCTACGAGCAGTACTTC. Protein: CASRGTETYEQYF.

This clone occurred a few times. The genes are TRBV11-2 and TRBJ1-6, with 9 bases fitting TRBD1. V was clipped by 4 bases and J by 6 bases; unmatched bases: 7. Germline lookup yields CDR1 SGHAT and CDR2 FQNNGV. The CDR3 is 16 residues long. The CDR3 sequence is CASSSLQGARNSPLHF. DNA of the CDR3: TGTGCCAGCAGCTCTTTACAGGGGGCCCGTAATTCACCCCTCCACTTT.

The V and J genes are TRBV19 and TRBJ2-6; D perhaps matches TRBD1 (6 bases). The ends were cut back, 3 bases at V and 2 bases at J, with 11 bases in the middle. CDR3 length: 16 residues. Germline CDR1 and CDR2: LNHDA and SQIVND (reference sequence). The CDR3 DNA follows: TGTGCCAGTAGTATGGACAGATCGACTGGGGCCAACGTCCTGACTTTC. Translated, it gives CASSMDRSTGANVLTF.

This rearrangement joins TRBV15 to TRBJ2-1, with 11 bases aligning to TRBD2. J lost 0 bases, V lost 5 bases, and 15 bases had no gene match. Per germline, CDR1 LNHNV and CDR2 YYDKDF (reference sequence). The CDR3 is 20 residues long. CDR3 DNA sequence: TGTGCCACCAGCTCCCGTTCACTAGCGGGGGTCTATAGCTCCTACAATGAGCAGTTCTTC. Translated: CATSSRSLAGVYSSYNEQFF.

The chain employs TRBV3-1 (or the pseudogene TRBV3-2) and TRBJ2-7; D is perhaps TRBD1 (5 bases). CDR3 length: 13 amino acids. Germline loops: CDR1 LGHDT, CDR2 YNNKEL (reference sequence). Trimming shortened V by 1 base and J by 9 bases, and 13 bases separated the two germline ends. The CDR3 spells CASSQGTVGAQYF. CDR3 nucleotide sequence: TGTGCCAGCAGCCAAGGGACCGTAGGGGCGCAGTACTTC.

The genes are TRBV5-1 and TRBJ1-2, with 7 bases identical to TRBD1. The CDR3 runs 15 residues. Germline V lookup: CDR1 SGHRS, CDR2 YFSETQ. The J segment lost 5 bases and the V segment lost 4 bases, leaving 11 bases of the junction unmatched. Written as DNA, the CDR3 is TGCGCCAGCAGCCCCCAATCGACAGGGATTTATGGCTACACCTTC. As protein: CASSPQSTGIYGYTF. The whole variable domain, remainder taken from reference TRBV5-1 and TRBJ1-2, is KAGVTQTPRYLIKTRGQQVTLSCSPISGHRSVSWYQQTPGQGLQFLFEYFSETQRNKGNFPGRFSGRQFSNSRSEMNVSTLELGDSALYLCASSPQSTGIYGYTFGSGTRLTVV.

The chain links TRBV10-2 to TRBJ1-3, with 10 positions matching TRBD1. Germline CDR1 reads WSHSY; CDR2 reads SAAADI. The CDR3 is 16 residues long. J was trimmed by 4 bases and V by 2 bases; bases with no gene match: 5. The CDR3 sequence: CASSEPDRGHGNTIYF. CDR3 coding DNA: TGCGCCAGCAGTGAGCCCGACAGGGGGCACGGAAACACCATATATTTT.

V and J are TRBV5-1 and TRBJ2-5; perhaps TRBD2 as D (7 bases). V lost 1 base to trimming and J lost 4 bases, with 11 bases between them. Germline V gene sequence: CDR1 SGHRS, CDR2 YFSETQ. The CDR3 sequence is 14 residues long. CDR3 in amino acids: CASSLRGGRETQYF. The DNA of the CDR3 is TGCGCCAGCAGCTTGAGGGGGGGACGAGAGACCCAGTACTTC.

V gene TRBV19 combines with J gene TRBJ1-5, with D possibly matching TRBD1 (6 bases). V was trimmed by 5 bases and J by 2 bases, leaving 16 bases between them. Per germline, CDR1 LNHDA and CDR2 SQIVND (reference sequence). The CDR3 loop spans 16 amino acids. DNA of the CDR3: TGTGCCAGTAGTGTGGGACAACTTGAGGGCAATCAGCCCCAGCATTTT. Its translation: CASSVGQLEGNQPQHF.

V is TRBV5-1 and J is TRBJ2-5; 7 nucleotides line up with TRBD1. The CDR3 is 14 residues long. Looked up from germline, CDR1 is SGHRS and CDR2 is YFSETQ. Germline trimming cut 3 bases from V and 3 bases from J; bases unmatched to any gene: 5. As DNA, the CDR3 is TGCGCCAGCAGCTCCCTGGGGACAGAAGAGACCCAGTACTTC. Translated: CASSSLGTEETQYF. Full variable domain (rest looked up from reference TRBV5-1 and TRBJ2-5): KAGVTQTPRYLIKTRGQQVTLSCSPISGHRSVSWYQQTPGQGLQFLFEYFSETQRNKGNFPGRFSGRQFSNSRSEMNVSTLELGDSALYLCASSSLGTEETQYFGPGTRLLVL.

CDR3 sequence: CASSPGGRETQYF. DNA for the CDR3: TGTGCCAGCAGCCCAGGAGGGAGAGAGACCCAGTACTTC. V gene TRBV27 combines with J gene TRBJ2-5, with a weak D call TRBD2 (6 bases). The CDR3 is 13 residues long. Germline V lookup: CDR1 MNHEY, CDR2 SMNVEV (reference sequence). V was trimmed by 6 bases and J by 4 bases, leaving 12 bases between them.

The rearrangement uses TRBV6-5 and TRBJ2-5; possibly TRBD1 for D (5 bases). There are 13 residues in the CDR3. CDR1 is MNHEY and CDR2 is SVGAGI in the germline V gene. V was pared by 8 bases and J by 2 bases, with 12 bases between. CDR3 sequence: CASGRGGQETQYF. CDR3 in DNA: TGTGCCAGCGGTAGGGGTGGACAAGAGACCCAGTACTTC.

The chain employs TRBV24-1 and TRBJ2-1, with D perhaps matching TRBD2 (6 bases). Trimming pared 8 bases from V and 10 bases from J, leaving 17 bases between. This CDR3 is built from 13 residues. Germline CDR1 reads KGHDR; CDR2 reads SFDVKD. CDR3: CATTEGIGGEQFF. CDR3 coding DNA: TGTGCCACCACCGAGGGGATCGGAGGGGAGCAGTTCTTC.

This clone was seen once. V usage is TRBV19 and J usage is TRBJ1-6, with D possibly TRBD1 on 6 matching bases. Germline assignment: CDR1 LNHDA and CDR2 SQIVND (reference sequence). V was shortened by 7 bases and J by 7 bases, with 14 bases between the two germline ends. This CDR3 region has 14 residues. Written as DNA, the CDR3 is TGTGCCAGTATTTCAACAGGGATCAATTCACCCCTCCACTTT. It translates to CASISTGINSPLHF. Variable domain in full (rest from reference TRBV19 and TRBJ1-6): DGGITQSPKYLFRKEGQNVTLSCEQNLNHDAMYWYRQDPGQGLRLIYYSQIVNDFQKGDIAEGYSVSREKKESFPLTVTSAQKNPTAFYLCASISTGINSPLHFGNGTRLTVT.

The chain carries TRBV19 and TRBJ2-1, with 7 bases lining up with TRBD2. There are 10 residues in the CDR3. Looked up from germline, CDR1 is LNHDA and CDR2 is SQIVND (reference sequence). Trimming took 9 bases from V and 7 from J; bases not matched to a gene: 0. This CDR3 reads CASGRNEQFF. The DNA of the CDR3 is TGTGCCAGCGGGAGGAATGAGCAGTTCTTC.

This clone has only a few counts. V and J are TRBV29-1 and TRBJ1-1, with unresolved D. The germline V gene encodes CDR1 SQVTM and CDR2 ANQGSEA. The length of the CDR3 is 14 residues. V lost 4 bases to trimming and J lost 1 base, with 13 bases between them. CDR3 in DNA: TGCAGCGTTGGGCTGGCAGTGGCGAACACTGAAGCTTTCTTT. Amino acids: CSVGLAVANTEAFF.

The chain has TRBV28 and TRBJ1-4, with 7 positions matching TRBD1. In germline, CDR1 is MDHEN, CDR2 SYDVKM. The CDR3 covers 15 residues. The V segment lost 6 bases and the J segment 3 bases; nucleotides outside the gene matches: 7. CDR3 nucleotides: TGTGCCAGCAGCCAGACAGGGAAAGCTAATGAAAAACTGTTTTTT. Protein product: CASSQTGKANEKLFF.

The V gene is TRBV19, the J gene TRBJ1-2, with D tentatively TRBD1 (6 bases). The CDR3 is made up of 13 amino acids. The V gene's germline CDR1 is LNHDA and CDR2 SQIVND (reference sequence). Trimming shortened V by 9 bases and J by 3 bases, and 14 bases separated the two germline ends. CDR3 protein: CASGEQGYYGYTF. CDR3 sequence (DNA): TGTGCCAGCGGGGAACAGGGATACTATGGCTACACCTTC.